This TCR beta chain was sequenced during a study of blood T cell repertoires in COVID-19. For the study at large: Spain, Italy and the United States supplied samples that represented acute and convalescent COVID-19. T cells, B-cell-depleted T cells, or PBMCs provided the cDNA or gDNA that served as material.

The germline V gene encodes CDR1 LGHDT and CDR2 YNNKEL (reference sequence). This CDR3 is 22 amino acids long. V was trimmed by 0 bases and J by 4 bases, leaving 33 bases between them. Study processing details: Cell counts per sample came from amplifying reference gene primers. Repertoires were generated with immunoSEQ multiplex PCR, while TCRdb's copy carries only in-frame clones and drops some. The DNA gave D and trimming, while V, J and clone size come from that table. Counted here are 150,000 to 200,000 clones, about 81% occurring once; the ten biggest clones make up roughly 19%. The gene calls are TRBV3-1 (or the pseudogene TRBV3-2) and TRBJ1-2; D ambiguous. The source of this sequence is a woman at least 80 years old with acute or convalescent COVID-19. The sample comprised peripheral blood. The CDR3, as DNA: TGTGCCAGCAGCCAAGATCCCGACTTTGCGGGCCCAAACCGACTGAAGTCCTATGGCTACACCTTC. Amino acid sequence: CASSQDPDFAGPNRLKSYGYTF.